This is a list of T cell receptor beta chains from one sample in a study of graft-versus-host responses after intestinal transplantation. Sequenced by immunoSEQ multiplex PCR; TCRdb stores in-frame clones only, minus some. The sample records about 97,000 clones, 75% to 95% being singletons. The material was PBMCs, obtained 453 days after intestinal transplant. These receptors all come from a human patient who received an intestinal transplant, so some T cells may come from the graft donor. Each CDR3 is given with its conserved first and last residue. The D gene is left open where the match is weak. Not every row has a clone size; where given, it reads once, few, many or a size class.

CDR3 length,V gene,D gene,clone size,J gene,CDR3 DNA,CDR3 protein
14,TRBV29-1,-,-,TRBJ2-7,TGCAGCGTTGGAACAGGCCAATTACCCTACGAGCAGTACTTC,CSVGTGQLPYEQYF
17,TRBV7-9,-,-,TRBJ1-1,TGTGCCAGCAGCTTAGTTGATTCGGCCCCCCGGGACACTGAAGCTTTCTTT,CASSLVDSAPRDTEAFF
16,TRBV6-5,-,-,TRBJ1-2,TGTGCCAGCAGTTACGCCGGTCCCCCCTCGAACTATGGCTACACCTTC,CASSYAGPPSNYGYTF
15,TRBV9,-,-,TRBJ2-7,TGTGCCAGCAGCGTAACCCAGGACACCTCCTACGAGCAGTACTTC,CASSVTQDTSYEQYF
12,TRBV5-6,-,-,TRBJ2-1,TGTGCCAGCAGCTACGGGGCCAATGAGCAGTTCTTC,CASSYGANEQFF
13,TRBV5-6,-,-,TRBJ1-5,TGTGCCAGCAGCCCGGGGGGCAATCAGCCCCAGCATTTT,CASSPGGNQPQHF
16,TRBV7-9,TRBD1,-,TRBJ2-5,TGTGCCAGCAGCTTAGGAGGACAGGGTATTGGAGAGACCCAGTACTTC,CASSLGGQGIGETQYF
17,TRBV4-2,TRBD2,-,TRBJ2-2,TGTGCCAGCAGCCAAGACTATGGTAGCGGGGGGGCCGGGGAGCTGTTTTTT,CASSQDYGSGGAGELFF
16,TRBV30,-,-,TRBJ1-2,TGTGCCTGGAGTGTAGATCCCCGGAAATGGAGCTATGGCTACACCTTC,CAWSVDPRKWSYGYTF
16,TRBV15,TRBD1,-,TRBJ1-4,TGTGCCACCAGCAGAGACAAGGACAGGGCAGGGGAAAAACTGTTTTTT,CATSRDKDRAGEKLFF
13,TRBV5-1,-,-,TRBJ2-7,TGCGCCAGCAGCTTCAGGGGAACCTACGAGCAGTACTTC,CASSFRGTYEQYF
16,TRBV7-9,TRBD1,-,TRBJ2-7,TGTGCCAGCAGCTTAGGACAGGGTTATGGGTCCTACGAGCAGTACTTC,CASSLGQGYGSYEQYF
16,TRBV7-9,-,once,TRBJ1-4,TGTGCCAGCAGCTTAGGCCTGGGCATCGTGGGGGAAAAACTGTTTTTT,CASSLGLGIVGEKLFF
13,TRBV6-6,-,once,TRBJ1-4,TGTGCCAGCAGCCCGGGGACGGAAGAAAAACTGTTTTTT,CASSPGTEEKLFF
12,TRBV11-1,-,-,TRBJ1-2,TGTGCCAGCAGCTCCAGGGGTAATGGCTACACCTTC,CASSSRGNGYTF
12,TRBV29-1,-,-,TRBJ2-2,TGCAGCGCGGCTGCAAACACCGGGGAGCTGTTTTTT,CSAAANTGELFF
13,TRBV11-2,TRBD1,-,TRBJ2-5,TGTGCCAGCAGCAGGGACAGACAAGAGACCCAGTACTTC,CASSRDRQETQYF
15,TRBV27,TRBD2,-,TRBJ2-2,TGTGCCAGCAGTTTAAGCGTCGGGGGGGCCGGGGAGCTGTTTTTT,CASSLSVGGAGELFF
14,TRBV14,-,-,TRBJ1-3,TGTGCCAGCAGAACCCAGGGATCCCTCCAGCCCATATATTTT,CASRTQGSLQPIYF
15,TRBV4-1,-,-,TRBJ1-1,TGCGCCAGCAGCCAAGGGCAGAATACGAACACTGAAGCTTTCTTT,CASSQGQNTNTEAFF